This T cell receptor (beta chain) was profiled in a study of blood T cell repertoires in COVID-19. In the study overall: In each case, the material was cDNA or gDNA derived from T cells, B-cell-depleted T cells, or PBMCs.

How the authors handled the data: Using reference gene primer amplification, nucleated cell counts were estimated. Sequencing was performed with immunoSEQ multiplex PCR; in TCRdb, only in-frame clones are kept and a portion is missing. D and trimming come from the DNA, and the V and J calls and clone size come from that table. The sample has fewer than 150,000 clones; around 85% are singletons. This TCR derives from a woman between 45 and 60 years old who had recovered from COVID-19. Material for sequencing was peripheral blood.

The CDR3 nucleotides read TGCGCCAGCAGCCTGGGACTAGCGGGGGGATATCAAGAGACCCAGTACTTC. Its translation: CASSLGLAGGYQETQYF. The chain has TRBV5-1 and TRBJ2-5; 15 nucleotides agree with TRBD2. J gave up 2 bases and V 4 bases, and 6 bases lay outside the gene matches. The germline CDR1 and CDR2 sequences are SGHRS and YFSETQ. This CDR3 is 17 amino acids long.